A selection of T cell receptor beta chains follows, all from one sample in a study of CD8 T cells in Susac syndrome. TCRdb independently ran MiXCR on the immunoSEQ multiplex PCR reads; one entry per CDR3 protein. The table shows 190,000 or so distinct CDR3 sequences, with 85% to 95% occurring only once. The sequenced sample consisted of CD4+ T cells from PBMCs. These receptors came from a human donor with multiple sclerosis. The CDR3 runs from the conserved cysteine through the conserved F or W. Expanded clones get a size class; other rows say once, few or many, or leave the size out.

>TRBJ2-1|.|TRBV6-2/TRBV6-3
CASSSLAGGTNEQFF
>TRBJ1-5|.|TRBV3-1
CASSQEKGRQPQHF
>TRBJ2-6|.|TRBV3-1
CASSPDSGGPSGANVLTF
>TRBJ2-5|.|TRBV29-1
CSATYGGTQYF
>TRBJ2-1|.|TRBV5-6
CASSPGTGRQFF
>TRBJ1-2|.|TRBV20-1
CSAPWTGEYGYTF
>TRBJ2-5|.|TRBV3-1
CASSQNSGQETQYF
>TRBJ1-5|.|TRBV7-9
CASSSPRDGIYSNQPQHF
>TRBJ2-4|.|TRBV6-5
CASTDRVLAKNIQYF
>TRBJ2-5|.|TRBV7-7
CASSLGDRANPKPQETQYF
>TRBJ2-1|.|TRBV2
CASSESTPYNEQFF
>TRBJ1-2|.|TRBV4-2
CASSQEIQGAGGYTF
>TRBJ2-7|.|TRBV30
CAWTDTYEQYF
>TRBJ2-6|.|TRBV11-2
CASSIRRVFSGANVLTF
>TRBJ2-1|.|TRBV29-1
CSVVAGGANEQFF
>TRBJ1-5|.|TRBV3-1
CASSQGHSSQPQHF
>TRBJ1-2|.|TRBV6-1
CASSERQGVYGYTF
>TRBJ2-1|.|TRBV3-1
CASSQEPREQFF
>TRBJ2-7|.|TRBV2
CASSKELPAEQYF
>TRBJ1-2|.|TRBV29-1
CSVPSGVYGYTF
>TRBJ1-2|.|TRBV3-1
CASSQANGYGYTF
>TRBJ1-1|.|TRBV3-1
CASREAGNTEAFF
>TRBJ1-2|once|TRBV11-2
CASSPDRQPGKGYTF
>TRBJ2-3|.|TRBV29-1
CSVAPGGRGDTQYF
>TRBJ1-5|.|TRBV7-8
CASTLGLLNQPQHF
>TRBJ1-6|.|TRBV4-1
CASSHGTGISGDSPLHF
>TRBJ1-5|once|TRBV6-4
CASSLLWLSNQPQHF